This entry features one TCR beta chain sequence. What it recognizes is unknown. This entry is derived from a study of cytomegalovirus exposure and HLA in healthy donors. Study at large: Tens of millions of unique TCRs from HLA-typed donors made up an early data release.

General observations from the study: Later analysis demonstrated an association between a missense DCLRE1C variant and TCR beta V- and J-gene trimming. Most TCR sequences were seen very rarely across donors, but some public TCRs occurred in many.

PCR primers comprised 60 Vbeta and 13 Jbeta primers. As processed by the authors: Later reanalysis found 75 million to 100 million unique TCR beta chains, 10 million to 12 million of them shared. Profiling relied on immunoSEQ multiplex PCR, and the TCRdb table lists in-frame clones only, not all of them. V, J and clone size reflect that table, while D and trimming were determined from the DNA. Found here are tens of thousands of clones, roughly 76% of them singletons; the top ten hold approximately 7.6%. What was sequenced was PBMCs. This receptor was obtained from a man aged 55 to 69 in good health and CMV-seropositive.

Here the CDR3 reads CASTEPGANVLTF. CDR3 nucleotides: TGTGCCAGCACTGAGCCTGGGGCCAACGTCCTGACTTTC. This chain joins TRBV11-3 and TRBJ2-6; D remains ambiguous. The V end lost 7 bases, the J end lost 2 bases, and 6 bases lay between the germline ends. This CDR3 has 13 residues. CDR1 is SGHNT, CDR2 YENEEA, per germline.